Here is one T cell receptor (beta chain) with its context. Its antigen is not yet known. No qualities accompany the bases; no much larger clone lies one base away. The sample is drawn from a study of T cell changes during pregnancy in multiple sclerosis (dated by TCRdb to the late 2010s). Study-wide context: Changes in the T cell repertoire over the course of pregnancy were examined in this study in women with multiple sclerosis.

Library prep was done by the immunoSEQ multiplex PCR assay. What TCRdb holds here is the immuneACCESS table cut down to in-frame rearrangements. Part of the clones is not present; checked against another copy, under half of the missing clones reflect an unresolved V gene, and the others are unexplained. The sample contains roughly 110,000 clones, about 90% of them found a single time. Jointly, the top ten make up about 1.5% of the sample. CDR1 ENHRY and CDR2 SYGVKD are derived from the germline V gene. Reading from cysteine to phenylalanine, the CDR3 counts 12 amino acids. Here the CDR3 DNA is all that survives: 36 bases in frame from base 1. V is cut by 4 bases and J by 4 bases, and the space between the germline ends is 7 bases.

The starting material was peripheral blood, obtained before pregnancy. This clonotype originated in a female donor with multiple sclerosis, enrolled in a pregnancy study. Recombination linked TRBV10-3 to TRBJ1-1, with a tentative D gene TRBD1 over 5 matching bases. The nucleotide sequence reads TGTGCCATCAGTGCGACAGCCACTGAAGCTTTCTTT. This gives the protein CAISATATEAFF.